One sample yielded the 16 T cell receptor beta chains listed below, sequenced in a study of CD8+ T cells in alopecia areata. It was for five patients that CD4+ cells were sorted into CD25+CD127- cells. It was cDNA, reverse transcribed from extracted RNA, that served as the sequencing template. Assay used: immunoSEQ multiplex PCR; TCRdb lists only in-frame clones, some missing. The table lists more than 12,000 clones, 58% of them singletons. Specimen: CD4+ Tregs sorted from blood. The receptors come from a human donor with alopecia areata.

The chain uses TRBV6-5 and TRBJ1-2, with 8 bases matching TRBD1. Trimming took 4 bases from V and 4 from J; bases not matched to a gene: 8. The CDR3 contains 15 residues. Germline V gene data show CDR1 as MNHEY and CDR2 as SVGAGI. CDR3 sequence: CASSSTKDRAYGYTF. DNA of the CDR3: TGTGCCAGCAGTTCGACTAAGGACAGGGCCTATGGCTACACCTTC.

This clone was recorded only once. The CDR3 DNA reads TGTGCCATCAGTAAACCGGGACAGGCCGCCTACGAGCAGTACTTC. Residues: CAISKPGQAAYEQYF. The V call is TRBV10-3, the J call TRBJ2-7; 8 bases map to TRBD1. V lost 5 bases, J lost 2 bases, and 8 bases stayed unmatched. Per the germline V gene, CDR1 is ENHRY and CDR2 is SYGVKD. The CDR3 is 15 amino acids.

This chain joins TRBV6-6 and TRBJ2-5; D is perhaps TRBD2 (6 bases). The germline gives CDR1 MNHNY, CDR2 SVGAGI (reference sequence). The V and J ends lost 6 bases and 5 bases respectively, with 22 bases between them. The CDR3 totals 16 residues. Written as DNA, the CDR3 is TGTGCCAGCAGCAGTGTTAGCGGAGTTTTACGGGAGACCCAGTACTTC. Its translation: CASSSVSGVLRETQYF.

The chain couples TRBV6-5 to TRBJ2-3; the D gene is possibly TRBD2 (6 bases). Germline V lookup: CDR1 MNHEY, CDR2 SVGAGI. This CDR3 is built from 13 residues. V dropped 8 bases and J dropped 4 bases, with 13 bases sitting between them. The CDR3 DNA sequence: TGTGCCAGCTTCGGGAGAAACCCAGATACGCAGTATTTT. Translating it yields CASFGRNPDTQYF.

The V and J genes are TRBV15 and TRBJ1-2; D gene uncertain. The CDR3 has 13 amino acids. V lost 0 bases and J 5 bases, leaving 7 bases between the germline ends. The germline gives CDR1 LNHNV, CDR2 YYDKDF (reference sequence). CDR3 DNA: TGTGCCACCAGCAGAGATATAGGGTATGGCTACACCTTC. Translation gives CATSRDIGYGYTF. Together with reference TRBV15 and TRBJ1-2, the CDR3 gives the full variable domain: DAMVIQNPRYQVTQFGKPVTLSCSQTLNHNVMYWYQQKSSQAPKLLFHYYDKDFNNEADTPDNFQSRRPNTSFCFLDIRSPGLGDTAMYLCATSRDIGYGYTFGSGTRLTVV.

The rearrangement joins TRBV7-9 to TRBJ2-7; no definite D call. Germline V lookup: CDR1 SEHNR, CDR2 FQNEAQ (reference sequence). Trimming removed 5 bases at V and 7 bases at J, with 15 bases between. The CDR3 contains 13 residues. The CDR3 sequence: CASSAARVGEQYF. In DNA, the CDR3 is TGTGCCAGCAGCGCTGCACGGGTTGGGGAGCAGTACTTC.

The chain has TRBV6-6 and TRBJ2-7; 8 bases align to TRBD1. CDR1 MNHNY and CDR2 SVGAGI come from the germline V gene (reference sequence). The CDR3 contains 14 residues. The J segment lost 4 bases and the V segment lost 0 bases, leaving 2 bases of the junction unmatched. The CDR3 DNA reads as TGTGCCAGCAGTTACTCGTGGACAGGGTACGAGCAGTACTTC. Its protein is CASSYSWTGYEQYF.

This clone was seen a few times. The gene calls are TRBV20-1 and TRBJ2-7; no clear D gene. Germline lookup yields CDR1 DFQATT and CDR2 SNEGSKA (reference sequence). The V gene lost 6 bases and the J gene lost 5 bases, with 11 bases spanning the gap. The CDR3 has 11 residues. The CDR3 bases are TGCAGTGCCAGAAGACGGAACGAGCAGTACTTC. Its translation: CSARRRNEQYF.

This chain uses TRBV20-1 with TRBJ2-7; D is undetermined. Looked up from germline, CDR1 is DFQATT and CDR2 is SNEGSKA (reference sequence). CDR3 length: 11 residues. V shed 3 bases and J shed 4 bases, with 7 bases lying between them. The CDR3 bases are TGCAGTGCTAGGGAAGAGTACGAGCAGTACTTC. Encoded protein: CSAREEYEQYF.

This clone was counted a few times. The chain combines TRBV19 with TRBJ2-1, with 8 bases that match TRBD2. J lost 6 bases, V lost 7 bases, and 14 bases had no gene match. Germline V gene sequence: CDR1 LNHDA, CDR2 SQIVND (reference sequence). This CDR3 has 16 residues. CDR3 in amino acids: CASNPLGTRGINEQFF. CDR3 in DNA: TGTGCCAGTAATCCTCTCGGGACTAGGGGGATCAATGAGCAGTTCTTC.

The chain uses TRBV4-2 and TRBJ2-7, with D unclear. The CDR3 is 12 residues long. CDR1 is LGHNA and CDR2 is YNFKEQ in the germline V gene. Trimming removed 8 bases from V and 6 bases from J, with 14 bases in between. The CDR3 sequence is CASRGPWSEQYF. The CDR3, as DNA: TGTGCCAGCCGTGGCCCTTGGAGCGAGCAGTACTTC.

V and J are TRBV2 and TRBJ2-7; 8 bases are a match to TRBD1. CDR1 and CDR2 (germline): SNHLY, FYNNEI. V lost 2 bases and J lost 0; bases outside the gene matches: 3. The CDR3 loop spans 15 amino acids. DNA for the CDR3: TGTGCCAGCAGTGAATTCGGACAGGGCTCCTACGAGCAGTACTTC. The encoded protein is CASSEFGQGSYEQYF.

J is TRBJ2-5 and V is TRBV15, with TRBD2 as a possible D gene (6 bases). Germline V gene lookup returns CDR1 LNHNV and CDR2 YYDKDF (reference sequence). Trimming pared 0 bases from V and 8 bases from J, leaving 16 bases between. The CDR3 runs 15 residues. The CDR3 sequence: CATSRDGVAAPTQYF. The CDR3 DNA sequence: TGTGCCACCAGCAGAGATGGGGTAGCGGCCCCTACCCAGTACTTC.

This clone has only a few counts. The chain recombines TRBV2 with TRBJ1-3; D is undetermined. CDR3 length: 16 residues. Trimming cost V 8 bases and J 0 bases, with 17 bases left between them. CDR1 and CDR2 from the germline V gene are SNHLY and FYNNEI. CDR3 sequence: CASGGVGSYSGNTIYF. The CDR3 coding sequence is TGTGCCAGCGGCGGGGTGGGGAGTTACTCTGGAAACACCATATATTTT.

The rearrangement uses TRBV29-1 and TRBJ1-1; D remains ambiguous. The length of the CDR3 is 12 residues. Germline V gene sequence: CDR1 SQVTM, CDR2 ANQGSEA. The V end was cut by 3 bases, the J end by 5 bases, with 10 bases between. Here the CDR3 reads CSVEGFGTEAFF. The CDR3 DNA reads as TGCAGCGTTGAGGGATTTGGGACTGAAGCTTTCTTT.

This chain links TRBV27 with TRBJ2-1; D not resolved. CDR3 length: 11 residues. The ends were cut back, 4 bases at V and 10 bases at J, with 8 bases in the middle. Germline values: CDR1 MNHEY, CDR2 SMNVEV (reference sequence). The CDR3, as DNA: TGTGCCAGCAGTTATGGTTGGGAGCAGTTCTTC. Translation gives CASSYGWEQFF.